This T cell receptor beta chain was profiled in a study of blood T cell repertoires in COVID-19. The CDR3 runs 15 residues. Germline values: CDR1 MDHEN, CDR2 SYDVKM. Trimming at V came to 6 bases and at J to 8 bases, leaving 8 bases not matched to a gene. Profiling relied on immunoSEQ multiplex PCR, and the TCRdb table lists in-frame clones only, not all of them. The sample carries roughly 240,000 clones, about 82% recorded once. The chain employs TRBV28 and TRBJ2-1; TRBD2 matches at 12 bases. The receptor was isolated from a woman aged 45 to 65 who had recovered from COVID-19. Specimen: PBMCs or T cells enriched from blood (not recorded which). CDR3 nucleotides: TGTGCCAGCAGCCCGAGACTAGCGGGAGCGGATGAGCAGTTCTTC. Its translation is CASSPRLAGADEQFF.